This TCR beta chain derives from a study of T-cell reconstitution after alpha-beta-depleted transplantation in children. Study-level results: TCRbeta diversity was high at day 60 in some patients (a result of surviving recipient T cells and thymic progenitors). The study reportedly traced alpha-beta T cells about two months after transplant to several hundred expanded graft clones. It was newly produced T cells that mostly accounted for T-cell counts and diversity one year after transplant.

TCRbeta library construction was performed incorporating unique molecular identifiers. TCRdb re-derived calls from the PCR reads in MiXCR, one entry per CDR3 protein. The data contain 780,000 or so distinct CDR3 sequences, roughly 15% of them seen just once; the ten biggest clones take up around 4.5%. This CDR3 is built from 14 residues. Trimming removed 5 bases from V and 3 bases from J, with 14 bases in between. Germline V gene data show CDR1 as MNHNS and CDR2 as SASEGT. A note on this clonotype: Its target is unknown.

The sequenced sample was PBMCs, mostly from graft donor cells, obtained 360 days after TCRalphabeta/CD19-depleted stem cell transplant. This TCR derives from a male patient between 5 and 17 years old who had a stem cell transplant for acute lymphoblastic leukemia, so the T cells may come from the graft donor. The chain links TRBV6-1 to TRBJ2-7; D gene unclear. The CDR3 loop reads CASSIRKVDYEQYF. In DNA, the CDR3 is TGTGCCAGCAGTATCAGAAAGGTCGACTACGAGCAGTACTTC.